A selection of T cell receptor beta chains follows, all from one sample in a study of OX40 agonist ivuxolimab in advanced cancers. The data were produced by immunoSEQ multiplex PCR, yet TCRdb's version contains in-frame clones alone and is incomplete. Of tens of thousands of clones listed, approximately 80% are singletons. The sample was CD4+ or CD8+ T cells sorted from blood, taken in a trial of the OX40 agonist ivuxolimab. The receptors were gathered from an adult with an advanced solid tumor such as melanoma, head and neck, liver or kidney cancer. CDR3s include the opening cysteine and the closing phenylalanine or tryptophan. D genes are given only for firm matches. Clone size is shown for a subset of rows, as once, few, many or a class of expanded clone.

D	size	V	J	CDR3	DNA
TRBD2	-	TRBV10-3	TRBJ2-7	CAISDRGGSGRADEQYF	TGTGCCATCAGTGACCGGGGGGGTAGCGGGAGGGCGGACGAGCAGTACTTC
-	-	TRBV13	TRBJ1-2	CASSLPGTANYGYTF	TGTGCCAGCAGCTTACCGGGGACTGCTAACTATGGCTACACCTTC
TRBD1	-	TRBV5-5	TRBJ1-1	CASSSWTGEGTEAFF	TGTGCCAGCAGCTCTTGGACAGGGGAGGGCACTGAAGCTTTCTTT
-	-	TRBV5-6	TRBJ1-5	CASSLAGGDQPQHF	TGTGCCAGCAGCTTGGCCGGGGGTGATCAGCCCCAGCATTTT
TRBD1	few	TRBV19	TRBJ1-5	CASSFGQGDRNQPQHF	TGTGCCAGTAGTTTCGGACAGGGTGATCGCAATCAGCCCCAGCATTTT
TRBD2	-	TRBV7-6	TRBJ2-3	CAAGLAFGTQYF	TGTGCCGCGGGACTAGCGTTCGGTACGCAGTATTTT
TRBD1	few	TRBV2	TRBJ2-2	CASSARQGARGELFF	TGTGCCAGCAGCGCCAGACAGGGGGCGCGGGGGGAGCTGTTTTTT
TRBD1	-	TRBV19	TRBJ1-5	CASSMDRGLGQPQHF	TGTGCCAGTAGTATGGACAGGGGGCTAGGTCAGCCCCAGCATTTT
TRBD1	-	TRBV25-1	TRBJ1-1	CASSDAGNRGRTEAFF	TGTGCCAGCAGTGACGCTGGGAACAGGGGTCGGACTGAAGCTTTCTTT
-	-	TRBV19	TRBJ1-2	CASSTAGFYGYTF	TGTGCCAGTAGTACTGCCGGATTTTATGGCTACACCTTC
TRBD2	once	TRBV19	TRBJ2-2	CASSIGLAGVTGELFF	TGTGCCAGTAGTATAGGACTAGCGGGAGTAACCGGGGAGCTGTTTTTT